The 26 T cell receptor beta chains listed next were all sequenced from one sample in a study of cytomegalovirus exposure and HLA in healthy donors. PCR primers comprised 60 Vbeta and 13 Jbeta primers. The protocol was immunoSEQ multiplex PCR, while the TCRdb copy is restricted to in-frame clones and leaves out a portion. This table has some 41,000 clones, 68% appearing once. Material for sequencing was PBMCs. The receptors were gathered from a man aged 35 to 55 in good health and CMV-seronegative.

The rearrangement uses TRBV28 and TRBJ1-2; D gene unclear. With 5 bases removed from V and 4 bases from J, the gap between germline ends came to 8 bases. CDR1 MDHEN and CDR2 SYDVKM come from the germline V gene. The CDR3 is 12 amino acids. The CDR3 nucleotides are TGTGCCAGCAGTCTGTCTACCTATGGCTACACCTTC. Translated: CASSLSTYGYTF.

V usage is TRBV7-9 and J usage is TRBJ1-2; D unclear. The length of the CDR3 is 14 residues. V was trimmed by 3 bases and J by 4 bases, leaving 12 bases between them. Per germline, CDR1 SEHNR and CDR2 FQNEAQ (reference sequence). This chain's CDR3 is CASSFGAEPYGYTF. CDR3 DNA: TGTGCCAGCAGCTTTGGCGCGGAACCCTATGGCTACACCTTC.

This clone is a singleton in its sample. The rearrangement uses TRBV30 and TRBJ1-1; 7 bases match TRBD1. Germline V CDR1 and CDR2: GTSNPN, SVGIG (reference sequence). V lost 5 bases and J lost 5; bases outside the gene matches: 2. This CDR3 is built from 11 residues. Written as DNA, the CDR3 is TGTGCCTGGGACAGGGAGACTGAAGCTTTCTTT. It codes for CAWDRETEAFF.

The CDR3: CASGLAPVEQFF. The DNA of the CDR3 is TGTGCCAGCGGACTAGCCCCCGTTGAGCAGTTCTTC. The chain is built from TRBV27 and TRBJ2-1; 8 bases agree with TRBD2. The CDR3 contains 12 residues. With V trimmed by 8 bases and J by 9 bases, 6 bases remained unmatched. Germline CDR1 reads MNHEY; CDR2 reads SMNVEV (reference sequence).

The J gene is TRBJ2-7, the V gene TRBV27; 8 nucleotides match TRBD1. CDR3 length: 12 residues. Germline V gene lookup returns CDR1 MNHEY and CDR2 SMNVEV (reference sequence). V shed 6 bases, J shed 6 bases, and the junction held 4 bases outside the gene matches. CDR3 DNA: TGTGCCAGCAGCCGTGGACAGGGCGAGCAGTACTTC. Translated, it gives CASSRGQGEQYF.

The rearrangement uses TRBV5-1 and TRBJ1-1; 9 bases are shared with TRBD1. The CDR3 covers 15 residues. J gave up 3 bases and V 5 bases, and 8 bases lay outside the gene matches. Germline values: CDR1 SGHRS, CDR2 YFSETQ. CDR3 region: CASSRTGEGDTEAFF. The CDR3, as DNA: TGCGCCAGCAGTAGGACAGGGGAGGGAGACACTGAAGCTTTCTTT.

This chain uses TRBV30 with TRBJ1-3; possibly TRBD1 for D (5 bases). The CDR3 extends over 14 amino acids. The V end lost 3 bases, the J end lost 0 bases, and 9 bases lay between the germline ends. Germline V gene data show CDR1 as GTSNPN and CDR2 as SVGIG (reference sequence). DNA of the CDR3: TGTGCCTGGAGACGCAGGGTCTCTGGAAACACCATATATTTT. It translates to CAWRRRVSGNTIYF.

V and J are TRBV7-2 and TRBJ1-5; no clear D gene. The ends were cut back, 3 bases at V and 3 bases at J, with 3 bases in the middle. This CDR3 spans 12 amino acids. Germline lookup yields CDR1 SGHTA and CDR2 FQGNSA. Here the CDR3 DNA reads TGTGCCAGCAGCTTGGCCAATCAGCCCCAGCATTTT. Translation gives CASSLANQPQHF.

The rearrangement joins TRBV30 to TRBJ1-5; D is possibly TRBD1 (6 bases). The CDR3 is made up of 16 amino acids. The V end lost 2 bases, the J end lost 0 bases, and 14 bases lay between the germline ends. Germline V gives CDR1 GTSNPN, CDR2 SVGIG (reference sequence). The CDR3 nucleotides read TGTGCCTGGAGTACCCGGACAGCGTATAGCAATCAGCCCCAGCATTTT. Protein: CAWSTRTAYSNQPQHF.

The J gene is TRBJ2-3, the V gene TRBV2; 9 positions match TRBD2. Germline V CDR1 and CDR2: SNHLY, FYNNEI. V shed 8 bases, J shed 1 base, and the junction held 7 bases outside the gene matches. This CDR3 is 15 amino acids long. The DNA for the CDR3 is TGTGCCAGCCTGGGGGCTAGCGGGGGCACAGATACGCAGTATTTT. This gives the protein CASLGASGGTDTQYF.

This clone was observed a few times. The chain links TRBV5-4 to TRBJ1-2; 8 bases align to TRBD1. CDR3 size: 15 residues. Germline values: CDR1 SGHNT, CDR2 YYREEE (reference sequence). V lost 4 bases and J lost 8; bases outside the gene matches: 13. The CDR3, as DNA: TGTGCCAGCAGCCCCAGGGGACAGGAGATTCGAGGCTACACCTTC. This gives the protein CASSPRGQEIRGYTF.

In nucleotides, the CDR3 is TGCAGCGTTGTCGGCACCGGGGAGCTGTTTTTT. Its translation: CSVVGTGELFF. The gene calls are TRBV29-1 and TRBJ2-2; D not resolved. Deletions cut 4 bases from V and 4 bases from J, with 4 bases between. Germline lookup yields CDR1 SQVTM and CDR2 ANQGSEA. The CDR3 is made up of 11 amino acids.

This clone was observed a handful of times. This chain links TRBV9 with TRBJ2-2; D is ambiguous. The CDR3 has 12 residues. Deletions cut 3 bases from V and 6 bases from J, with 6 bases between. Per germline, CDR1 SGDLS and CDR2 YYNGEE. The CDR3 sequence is CASSDPAGELFF. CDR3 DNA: TGTGCCAGCAGCGATCCGGCCGGGGAGCTGTTTTTT.

CDR3 in DNA: TGCAGCGACCAGACAGGGGGAGGAGGCTACACCTTC. It is translated as CSDQTGGGGYTF. This rearrangement joins TRBV29-1 to TRBJ1-2; TRBD1 matches 9 bases. The CDR3 has 12 amino acids. J gave up 8 bases and V 7 bases, and 8 bases lay outside the gene matches. Per germline, CDR1 SQVTM and CDR2 ANQGSEA.

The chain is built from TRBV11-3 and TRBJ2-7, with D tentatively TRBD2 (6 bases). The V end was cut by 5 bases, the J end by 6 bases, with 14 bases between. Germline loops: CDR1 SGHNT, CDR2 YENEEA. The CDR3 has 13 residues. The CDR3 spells CASSRTRGGEQYF. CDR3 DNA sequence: TGTGCCAGCAGCCGAACAAGGGGAGGCGAGCAGTACTTC. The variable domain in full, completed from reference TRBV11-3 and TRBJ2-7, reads EAGVVQSPRYKIIEKKQPVAFWCNPISGHNTLYWYLQNLGQGPELLIRYENEEAVDDSQLPKDRFSAERLKGVDSTLKIQPAELGDSAVYLCASSRTRGGEQYFGPGTRLTVT.

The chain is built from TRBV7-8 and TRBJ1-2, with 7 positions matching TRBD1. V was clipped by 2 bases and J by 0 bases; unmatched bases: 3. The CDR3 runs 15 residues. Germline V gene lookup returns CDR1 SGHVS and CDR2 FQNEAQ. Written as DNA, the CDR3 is TGTGCCAGCAGCTTACGCCAGGGGGCTAACTATGGCTACACCTTC. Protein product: CASSLRQGANYGYTF.

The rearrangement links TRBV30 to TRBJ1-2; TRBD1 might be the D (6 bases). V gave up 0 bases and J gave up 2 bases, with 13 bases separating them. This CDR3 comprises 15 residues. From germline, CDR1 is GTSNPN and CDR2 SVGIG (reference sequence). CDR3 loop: CAWSVPQTGNYGYTF. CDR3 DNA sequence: TGTGCCTGGAGTGTACCCCAGACAGGAAACTATGGCTACACCTTC.

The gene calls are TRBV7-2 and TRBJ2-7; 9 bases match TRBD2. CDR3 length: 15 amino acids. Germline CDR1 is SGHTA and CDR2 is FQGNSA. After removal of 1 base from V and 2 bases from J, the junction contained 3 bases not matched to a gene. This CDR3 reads CASSLVVAGAYEQYF. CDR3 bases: TGTGCCAGCAGCTTAGTAGTAGCGGGGGCCTACGAGCAGTACTTC.

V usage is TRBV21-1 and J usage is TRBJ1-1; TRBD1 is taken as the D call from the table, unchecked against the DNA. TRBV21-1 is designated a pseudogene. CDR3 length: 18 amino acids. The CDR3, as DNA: TGTGCCAGCAGCACTTTTGGGACAGGGGGAGCCGAGAACACTGAAGCTTTCTTT. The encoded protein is CASSTFGTGGAENTEAFF.

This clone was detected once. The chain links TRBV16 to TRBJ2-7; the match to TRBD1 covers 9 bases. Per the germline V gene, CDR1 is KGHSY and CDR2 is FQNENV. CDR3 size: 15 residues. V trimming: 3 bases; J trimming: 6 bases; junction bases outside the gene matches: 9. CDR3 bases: TGTGCCAGCAGCCAGCTGGGACAGGGCCTAGGCGAGCAGTACTTC. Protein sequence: CASSQLGQGLGEQYF.

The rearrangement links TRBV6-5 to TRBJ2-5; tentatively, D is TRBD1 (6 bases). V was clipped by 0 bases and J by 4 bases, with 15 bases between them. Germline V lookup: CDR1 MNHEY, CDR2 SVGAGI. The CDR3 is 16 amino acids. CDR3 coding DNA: TGTGCCAGCAGTTACTCAGGATCGACAGGAGCAGAGACCCAGTACTTC. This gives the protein CASSYSGSTGAETQYF.

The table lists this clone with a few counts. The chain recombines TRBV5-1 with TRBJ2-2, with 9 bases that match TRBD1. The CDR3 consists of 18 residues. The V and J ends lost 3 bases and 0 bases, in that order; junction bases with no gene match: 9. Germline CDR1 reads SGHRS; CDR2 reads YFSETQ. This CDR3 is CASSSSPQGAPNTGELFF. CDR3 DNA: TGCGCCAGCAGCTCTTCACCACAGGGGGCGCCGAACACCGGGGAGCTGTTTTTT.

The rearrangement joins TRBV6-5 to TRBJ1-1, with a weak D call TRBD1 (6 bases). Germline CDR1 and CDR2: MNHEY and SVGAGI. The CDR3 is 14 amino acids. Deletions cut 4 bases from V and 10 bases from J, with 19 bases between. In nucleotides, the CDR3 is TGTGCCAGCAGTTTAGACCCACGGGGGGCCCGAGCTTTCTTT. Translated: CASSLDPRGARAFF.

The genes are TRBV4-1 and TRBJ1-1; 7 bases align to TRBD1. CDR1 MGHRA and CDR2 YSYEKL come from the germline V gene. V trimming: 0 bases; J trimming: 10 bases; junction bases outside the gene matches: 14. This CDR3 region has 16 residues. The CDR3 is CASSQDLNRGSPAAFF. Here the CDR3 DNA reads TGCGCCAGCAGCCAAGACTTGAACAGGGGTAGCCCTGCAGCTTTCTTT.

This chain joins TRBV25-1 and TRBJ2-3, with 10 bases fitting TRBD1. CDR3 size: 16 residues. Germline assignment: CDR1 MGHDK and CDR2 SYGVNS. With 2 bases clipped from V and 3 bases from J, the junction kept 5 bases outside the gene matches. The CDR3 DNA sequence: TGTGCCAGCAGTGAAACCGGGACAGGGGTTACAGATACGCAGTATTTT. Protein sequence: CASSETGTGVTDTQYF. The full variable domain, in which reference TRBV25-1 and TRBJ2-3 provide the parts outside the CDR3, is EADIYQTPRYLVIGTGKKITLECSQTMGHDKMYWYQQDPGMELHLIHYSYGVNSTEKGDLSSESTVSRIRTEHFPLTLESARPSHTSQYLCASSETGTGVTDTQYFGPGTRLTVL.

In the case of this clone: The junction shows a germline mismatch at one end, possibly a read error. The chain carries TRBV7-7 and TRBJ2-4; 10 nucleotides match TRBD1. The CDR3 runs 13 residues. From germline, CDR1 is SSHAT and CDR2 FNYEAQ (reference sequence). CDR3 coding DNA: TGTGCTAGCAGCCCCGGACAGGGGGACATTCAGTACTTC. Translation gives CASSPGQGDIQYF.